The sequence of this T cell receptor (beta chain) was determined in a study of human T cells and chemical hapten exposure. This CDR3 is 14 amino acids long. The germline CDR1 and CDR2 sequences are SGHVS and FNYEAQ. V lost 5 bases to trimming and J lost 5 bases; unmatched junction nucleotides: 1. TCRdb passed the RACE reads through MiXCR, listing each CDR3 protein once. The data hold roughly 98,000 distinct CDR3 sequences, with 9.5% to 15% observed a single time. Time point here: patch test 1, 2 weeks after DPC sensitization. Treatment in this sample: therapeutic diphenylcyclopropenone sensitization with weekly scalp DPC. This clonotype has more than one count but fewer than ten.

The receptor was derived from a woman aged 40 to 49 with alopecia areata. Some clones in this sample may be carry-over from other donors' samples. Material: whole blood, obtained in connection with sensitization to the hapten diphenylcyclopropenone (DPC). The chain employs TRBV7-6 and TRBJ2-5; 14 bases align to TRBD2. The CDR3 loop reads CASSRTSGRETQYF. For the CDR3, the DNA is TGTGCCAGCAGCCGGACTAGCGGGAGGGAGACCCAGTACTTC.